Presented here are 21 T cell receptor beta chains from one specimen sequenced in a study of shared T cell receptors in the human thymus. Some clones are missing from TCRdb's copy, which holds only in-frame ones; the method was immunoSEQ multiplex PCR. This table has 700,000 to 750,000 clones, 80% to 90% appearing once. These data were likewise used in another study, on human thymus T cells.

The source material was thymocytes. The source is a girl under three years old with a congenital heart defect.

The V gene is TRBV15, the J gene TRBJ1-6; D gene uncertain. This CDR3 is 16 amino acids long. Germline CDR1 and CDR2: LNHNV and YYDKDF (reference sequence). Deletions cut 1 base from V and 8 bases from J, with 15 bases between. The CDR3 DNA reads TGTGCCACCAGCAGAGGGGAAGCTAGACTAGATTCACCCCTCCACTTT. Encoded protein: CATSRGEARLDSPLHF. The full variable domain, rest sourced from reference TRBV15 and TRBJ1-6, is DAMVIQNPRYQVTQFGKPVTLSCSQTLNHNVMYWYQQKSSQAPKLLFHYYDKDFNNEADTPDNFQSRRPNTSFCFLDIRSPGLGDTAMYLCATSRGEARLDSPLHFGNGTRLTVT.

This rearrangement joins TRBV5-1 to TRBJ1-2; 8 bases align to TRBD1. CDR1 and CDR2 from the germline V gene are SGHRS and YFSETQ. This CDR3 contains 15 residues. V lost 3 bases and J lost 0; bases outside the gene matches: 4. CDR3 sequence: CASSWTGPSNYGYTF. The CDR3 bases are TGCGCCAGCAGCTGGACAGGGCCCTCTAACTATGGCTACACCTTC.

DNA of the CDR3: TGTGCCAGCAGCTTTAGTTATGGGGCCCGGGGGGAGGCGACAGATACGCAGTATTTT. Translation: CASSFSYGARGEATDTQYF. The rearrangement uses TRBV7-8 and TRBJ2-3; 7 bases agree with TRBD2. V shed 3 bases and J 3 bases; nucleotides not matched to a gene: 18. Germline V gene data show CDR1 as SGHVS and CDR2 as FQNEAQ. The CDR3 totals 19 residues.

This clone appeared a few times. The chain is built from TRBV7-2 and TRBJ2-3, with D possibly matching TRBD1 (6 bases). CDR1 and CDR2 (germline): SGHTA, FQGNSA. The CDR3 has 15 residues. V shed 1 base and J shed 4 bases, with 12 bases lying between them. The DNA for the CDR3 is TGTGCCAGCAGCTTAGGTCCAGGGGTGGCAGATACGCAGTATTTT. Amino acids: CASSLGPGVADTQYF.

This sequence joins TRBV9 and TRBJ1-4; a weak D match, TRBD1 (5 bases). V was cut by 0 bases and J by 8 bases, with 14 bases left in between. The CDR3 covers 15 residues. Germline lookup yields CDR1 SGDLS and CDR2 YYNGEE. CDR3 amino acids: CASSVAVREGEKLFF. DNA of the CDR3: TGTGCCAGCAGCGTAGCGGTCAGGGAGGGGGAAAAACTGTTTTTT.

As concerns this clone: One junction end does not reproduce the germline sequence, and a read error may be involved. The chain recombines TRBV27 with TRBJ2-7; tentatively, D is TRBD1 (6 bases). This CDR3 spans 11 amino acids. CDR1 and CDR2 (germline): MNHEY, SMNVEV (reference sequence). The CDR3 nucleotides are TGTGCCAGCAACGACAGGATCCCATTGTTCTTC. Protein sequence: CASNDRIPLFF.

The chain joins TRBV6-1 to TRBJ2-7, with 7 bases fitting TRBD1. The ends lost 3 bases at V and 0 bases at J; junction bases unmatched: 8. CDR3 length: 16 amino acids. The germline V gene has CDR1 MNHNS and CDR2 SASEGT. CDR3 loop: CASSDHRGASSYEQYF. The CDR3 DNA is TGTGCCAGCAGTGACCACAGGGGCGCTAGCTCCTACGAGCAGTACTTC.

The chain recombines TRBV29-1 with TRBJ1-4, with a tentative D call TRBD1 (6 bases). The V gene lost 4 bases and the J gene lost 2 bases, with 20 bases spanning the gap. From germline, CDR1 is SQVTM and CDR2 ANQGSEA. The CDR3 covers 17 residues. The CDR3 DNA sequence: TGCAGCGTTGTGTGGCGAGGCAGGGGAGCGACTAATGAAAAACTGTTTTTT. It encodes CSVVWRGRGATNEKLFF. Full variable domain (missing parts from reference TRBV29-1 and TRBJ1-4): SAVISQKPSRDICQRGTSLTIQCQVDSQVTMMFWYRQQPGQSLTLIATANQGSEATYESGFVIDKFPISRPNLTFSTLTVSNMSPEDSSIYLCSVVWRGRGATNEKLFFGSGTQLSVL.

This chain uses TRBV7-2 with TRBJ1-6; the D is unclear. The ends were cut back, 5 bases at V and 5 bases at J, with 13 bases in the middle. Per germline, CDR1 SGHTA and CDR2 FQGNSA. This CDR3 spans 15 amino acids. The CDR3, as DNA: TGTGCCAGCAGCCATAAACGCGGGGATAATTCACCCCTCCACTTT. It yields the protein CASSHKRGDNSPLHF.

This clone has just one count. V and J are TRBV2 and TRBJ2-4; perhaps TRBD1 as D (5 bases). The CDR3 loop spans 14 amino acids. CDR1 and CDR2 (germline): SNHLY, FYNNEI. V shed 3 bases and J shed 8 bases, with 14 bases lying between them. The CDR3 region is CASSESGIGDIQYF. The CDR3 nucleotides are TGTGCCAGCAGTGAGTCAGGGATCGGAGACATTCAGTACTTC.

The rearrangement uses TRBV7-2 and TRBJ1-5; D uncertain. With 5 bases removed from V and 0 bases from J, the gap between germline ends came to 17 bases. The CDR3 extends over 17 amino acids. Per germline, CDR1 SGHTA and CDR2 FQGNSA. The CDR3 DNA follows: TGTGCCAGCAGCCCCAGCCGAGGAGATTATAGCAATCAGCCCCAGCATTTT. Amino acid sequence: CASSPSRGDYSNQPQHF.

This clone was recorded once. The rearrangement joins TRBV7-8 to TRBJ2-7, with 7 bases identical to TRBD1. The CDR3 covers 15 residues. Germline lookup yields CDR1 SGHVS and CDR2 FQNEAQ. J was trimmed by 6 bases and V by 2 bases; bases with no gene match: 10. CDR3 amino acids: CASSLKSQGTGEQYF. The CDR3 DNA follows: TGTGCCAGCAGCTTAAAGTCACAGGGGACGGGCGAGCAGTACTTC.

The chain carries TRBV14 and TRBJ2-2; D is unclear. The length of the CDR3 is 13 residues. Looked up from germline, CDR1 is SGHDN and CDR2 is FVKESK. V gave up 1 base and J gave up 6 bases, with 6 bases separating them. CDR3 protein: CASSQVAPGELFF. CDR3 nucleotides: TGTGCCAGCAGCCAAGTGGCACCCGGGGAGCTGTTTTTT.

CDR3 sequence (DNA): TGTGCCAGCACCAACGGGGGGAACACTGAAGCTTTCTTT. It codes for CASTNGGNTEAFF. This chain joins TRBV7-9 and TRBJ1-1, with D perhaps TRBD1 (5 bases). The CDR3 is 13 residues long. Germline V gives CDR1 SEHNR, CDR2 FQNEAQ (reference sequence). V was pared by 7 bases and J by 1 base, with 10 bases between. Complete variable domain (other parts from reference TRBV7-9 and TRBJ1-1): DTGVSQNPRHKITKRGQNVTFRCDPISEHNRLYWYRQTLGQGPEFLTYFQNEAQLEKSRLLSDRFSAERPKGSFSTLEIQRTEQGDSAMYLCASTNGGNTEAFFGQGTRLTVV.

There are a few counts of this clone. The chain is built from TRBV4-1 and TRBJ1-1; 7 bases are shared with TRBD1. Germline assignment: CDR1 MGHRA and CDR2 YSYEKL. J lost 6 bases, V lost 1 base, and 5 bases had no gene match. There are 14 residues in the CDR3. The CDR3 DNA reads as TGCGCCAGCAGCCAAGGTAACAGGGGATCTGAAGCTTTCTTT. As protein: CASSQGNRGSEAFF.

In its sample, this clone was seen once. The chain joins TRBV6-1 to TRBJ1-2; unclear D gene. Trimming left V 3 bases short and J 2 bases short, with 7 bases between. CDR1 and CDR2 from the germline V gene are MNHNS and SASEGT. The CDR3 is 13 residues long. The CDR3 spells CASSESLNYGYTF. The CDR3 nucleotides are TGTGCCAGCAGTGAGAGCCTAAACTATGGCTACACCTTC.

The V call is TRBV5-1, the J call TRBJ1-2, with a weak D call TRBD1 (5 bases). The CDR3 consists of 13 residues. Trimming removed 0 bases from V and 6 bases from J, with 9 bases in between. Germline CDR1 SGHRS, CDR2 YFSETQ. CDR3 protein: CASSLEGADGYTF. CDR3 bases: TGCGCCAGCAGCTTGGAAGGGGCGGATGGCTACACCTTC.

The V call is TRBV7-9, the J call TRBJ1-1, with D possibly being TRBD1 (5 bases). There are 14 residues in the CDR3. The germline V gene encodes CDR1 SEHNR and CDR2 FQNEAQ (reference sequence). The V gene lost 6 bases and the J gene lost 1 base, with 12 bases spanning the gap. Here the CDR3 DNA reads TGTGCCAGCAGACGTCAGACAGAGAACACTGAAGCTTTCTTT. It yields the protein CASRRQTENTEAFF.

The chain recombines TRBV19 with TRBJ1-2; a weak D match, TRBD1 (6 bases). V lost 6 bases and J 4 bases, leaving 12 bases between the germline ends. The CDR3 has 13 residues. Germline V gene sequence: CDR1 LNHDA, CDR2 SQIVND (reference sequence). This CDR3 reads CASRGTITYGYTF. The DNA for the CDR3 is TGTGCCAGTAGGGGGACAATCACCTATGGCTACACCTTC.

The chain has TRBV2 and TRBJ1-2; D might be TRBD1 (5 bases). The germline CDR1 and CDR2 sequences are SNHLY and FYNNEI. This CDR3 has 17 amino acids. Between the trimmed V and J ends, which lost 2 bases and 3 bases, there was a span of 19 bases. The CDR3 bases are TGTGCCAGCAGTGAATGGGCAGGGAATCCTTTGCACTATGGCTACACCTTC. Protein product: CASSEWAGNPLHYGYTF.

Comments on this clone: At the DNA level, this CDR3 is encoded by other sequences in the same sample as well. J is TRBJ2-2 and V is TRBV28, with no clear D. Germline V CDR1 and CDR2: MDHEN, SYDVKM. The length of the CDR3 is 11 residues. The ends were cut back, 3 bases at V and 6 bases at J, with 2 bases in the middle. CDR3 loop: CASSFSGELFF. CDR3 nucleotides: TGTGCCAGCAGTTTCTCCGGGGAGCTGTTTTTT.